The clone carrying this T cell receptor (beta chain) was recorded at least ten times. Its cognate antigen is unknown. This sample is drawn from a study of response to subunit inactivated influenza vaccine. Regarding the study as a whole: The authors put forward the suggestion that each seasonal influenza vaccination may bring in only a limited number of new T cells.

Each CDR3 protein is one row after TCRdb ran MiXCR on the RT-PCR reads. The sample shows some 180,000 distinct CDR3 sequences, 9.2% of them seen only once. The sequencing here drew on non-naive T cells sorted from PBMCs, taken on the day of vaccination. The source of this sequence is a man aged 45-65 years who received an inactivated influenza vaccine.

In DNA form, the CDR3 reads TGCGCCAGCAGCTTGGGGGGGCGCCCAGATACGCAGTATTTT. Its translation is CASSLGGRPDTQYF. This sequence joins TRBV5-1 and TRBJ2-3, with D possibly TRBD1 on 6 matching bases. Between the trimmed V and J ends, which lost 0 bases and 4 bases, there was a span of 9 bases. This CDR3 has 14 amino acids. CDR1 is SGHRS, CDR2 YFSETQ, per germline.